This entry features one T cell receptor beta chain sequence. Its antigen is unknown. Libraries were prepared by immunoSEQ multiplex PCR; TCRdb keeps only in-frame clonotypes and omits some of them. Of around 150,000 clones in the sample, over 85% were seen once. The CDR3 runs to 17 residues. Germline CDR1 MDHEN, CDR2 SYDVKM. Unmatched junction bases numbered 7, after V lost 6 bases and J lost 1 base. These data come from a study of T cell responses to AZD1222 COVID-19 vaccine. Study results and limitations: The donor cohort was predominantly white British with a female majority, and clonal diversity may have been underestimated.

The chain recombines TRBV28 with TRBJ2-2; the match to TRBD2 covers 11 bases. The starting material was peripheral blood, obtained on day 0 of AZD1222 vaccination. This TCR derives from an adult in good health. The DNA for the CDR3 is TGTGCCAGCAGATTTACTAGCGGGAGAGGGAACACCGGGGAGCTGTTTTTT. This sequence encodes CASRFTSGRGNTGELFF.